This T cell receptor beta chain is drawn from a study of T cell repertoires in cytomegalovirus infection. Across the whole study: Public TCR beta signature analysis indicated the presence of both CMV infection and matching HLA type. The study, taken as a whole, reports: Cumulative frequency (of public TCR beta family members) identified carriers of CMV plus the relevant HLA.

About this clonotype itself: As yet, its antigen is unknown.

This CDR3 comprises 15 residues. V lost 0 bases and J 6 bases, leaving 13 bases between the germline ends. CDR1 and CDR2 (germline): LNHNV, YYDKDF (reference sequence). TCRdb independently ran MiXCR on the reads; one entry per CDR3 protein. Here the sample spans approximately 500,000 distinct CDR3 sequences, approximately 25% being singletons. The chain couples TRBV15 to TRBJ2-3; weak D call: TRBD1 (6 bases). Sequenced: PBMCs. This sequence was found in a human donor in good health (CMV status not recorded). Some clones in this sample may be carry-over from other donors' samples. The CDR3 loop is CATSRETGLRDTQYF. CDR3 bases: TGTGCCACCAGCAGAGAGACAGGTTTGCGGGATACGCAGTATTTT. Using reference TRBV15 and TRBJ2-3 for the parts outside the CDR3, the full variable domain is DAMVIQNPRYQVTQFGKPVTLSCSQTLNHNVMYWYQQKSSQAPKLLFHYYDKDFNNEADTPDNFQSRRPNTSFCFLDIRSPGLGDTAMYLCATSRETGLRDTQYFGPGTRLTVL.